This T cell receptor (beta chain) was identified in a study of T cells in Graves' hyperthyroidism and ophthalmopathy. Study-wide points: Ophthalmopathy was identified by the model a median around 5.9 months ahead of onset.

Researchers took RNA transcripts and amplified the TCR beta CDR3 regions from them. HTBI primers were used for first-round RT-PCR of the TCR CDR3. TCRdb called the multiplex PCR reads again in MiXCR, with one record for every CDR3 protein. The repertoire consists of around 690,000 distinct CDR3 sequences, with less than 25% occurring once and the leading ten covering under 35%. CDR3 length: 17 amino acids. V shed 5 bases and J 1 base; nucleotides not matched to a gene: 7. Clinical symptoms, serum thyroxine, TRAb, thyroid ultrasound and orbital computed tomography informed diagnoses. From more than 9 ml of fresh peripheral blood, PBMCs were isolated. About this clonotype itself: Its antigen is not identified.

The receptor was isolated from a man aged 25 to 45 with Graves' ophthalmopathy. The rearrangement uses TRBV12-3 or TRBV12-4 and TRBJ2-2, with 10 bases matching TRBD1. Sequenced input: blood. The CDR3 loop is CASSPRTGGLNTGELFF. The CDR3 coding sequence is TGTGCCAGCAGTCCCCGGACAGGGGGTTTGAACACCGGGGAGCTGTTTTTT.